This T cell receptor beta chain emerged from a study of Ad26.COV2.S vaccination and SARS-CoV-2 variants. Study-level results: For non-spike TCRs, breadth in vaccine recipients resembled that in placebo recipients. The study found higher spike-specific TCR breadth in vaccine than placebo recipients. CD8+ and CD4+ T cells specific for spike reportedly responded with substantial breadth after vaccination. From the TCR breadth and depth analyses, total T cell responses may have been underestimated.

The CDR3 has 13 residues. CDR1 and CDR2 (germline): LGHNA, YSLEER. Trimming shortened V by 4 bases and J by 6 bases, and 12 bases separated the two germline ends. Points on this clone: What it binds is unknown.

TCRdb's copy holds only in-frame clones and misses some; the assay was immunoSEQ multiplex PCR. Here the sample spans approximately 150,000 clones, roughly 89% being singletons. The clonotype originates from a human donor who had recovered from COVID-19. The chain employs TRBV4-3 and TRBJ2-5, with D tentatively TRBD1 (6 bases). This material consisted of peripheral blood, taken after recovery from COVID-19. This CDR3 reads CASSPRGTQTQYF. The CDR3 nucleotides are TGCGCCAGCAGCCCCAGGGGAACTCAGACCCAGTACTTC.